These 9 T cell receptor beta chains share one sample of origin, sequenced in a study of cytomegalovirus exposure and HLA in healthy donors. Primers: 60 Vbeta forward and 13 Jbeta reverse. TCRdb keeps only in-frame clones here, not all; method: immunoSEQ multiplex PCR. The top ten hold roughly 13% of the sample, which has roughly 170,000 clones, 60% to 80% seen once. Sample: PBMCs. The source of these receptors is a woman aged 45 to 65 in good health and CMV-seropositive.

The V call is TRBV5-1, the J call TRBJ1-1; TRBD1 matches at 10 bases. Germline lookup yields CDR1 SGHRS and CDR2 YFSETQ. The CDR3 covers 15 residues. Trimming at V came to 3 bases and at J to 3 bases, leaving 5 bases not matched to a gene. The CDR3 loop reads CASSSSGTGDTEAFF. Written as DNA, the CDR3 is TGCGCCAGCAGCTCCTCCGGGACAGGGGACACTGAAGCTTTCTTT. Full variable domain (outside the CDR3, taken from reference TRBV5-1 and TRBJ1-1): KAGVTQTPRYLIKTRGQQVTLSCSPISGHRSVSWYQQTPGQGLQFLFEYFSETQRNKGNFPGRFSGRQFSNSRSEMNVSTLELGDSALYLCASSSSGTGDTEAFFGQGTRLTVV.

The V call is TRBV4-1, the J call TRBJ1-5, with 10 bases that match TRBD1. Germline V lookup: CDR1 MGHRA, CDR2 YSYEKL. J was trimmed by 1 base and V by 1 base; bases with no gene match: 4. This CDR3 is built from 17 residues. CDR3 loop: CASSQGTGGRSNQPQHF. CDR3 nucleotide sequence: TGCGCCAGCAGCCAAGGGACAGGGGGTAGGAGCAATCAGCCCCAGCATTTT.

V gene TRBV30 combines with J gene TRBJ2-7, with 11 bases lining up with TRBD2. V was clipped by 7 bases and J by 11 bases; unmatched bases: 10. This CDR3 comprises 12 residues. Germline V lookup: CDR1 GTSNPN, CDR2 SVGIG (reference sequence). In nucleotides, the CDR3 is TGTGCCTTCCGGACTAGCGGGTTCTGGAAGTACTTC. This gives the protein CAFRTSGFWKYF.

The genes are TRBV10-3 and TRBJ1-3; 11 nucleotides line up with TRBD1. Germline assignment: CDR1 ENHRY and CDR2 SYGVKD. V shed 4 bases, J shed 3 bases, and the junction held 2 bases outside the gene matches. This CDR3 is built from 15 residues. CDR3 coding DNA: TGTGCCATCAGTGGAGGGACAGGGGGTGGAAACACCATATATTTT. This sequence encodes CAISGGTGGGNTIYF.

V usage is TRBV6-1 and J usage is TRBJ2-2; 9 bases line up with TRBD1. The CDR3 runs 14 residues. Germline V CDR1 and CDR2: MNHNS, SASEGT. The ends lost 6 bases at V and 7 bases at J; junction bases unmatched: 6. DNA for the CDR3: TGTGCCAGCAGAACAGGGGGCGCGGGCGGGGAGCTGTTTTTT. It encodes CASRTGGAGGELFF.

V is TRBV6-5 and J is TRBJ2-1; 12 positions match TRBD1. The CDR3 has 15 amino acids. V gave up 0 bases and J gave up 8 bases; unmatched junction bases: 2. Germline loops: CDR1 MNHEY, CDR2 SVGAGI. DNA for the CDR3: TGTGCCAGCAGTTACTCGGGACAGGGGGCCCATGAGCAGTTCTTC. This gives the protein CASSYSGQGAHEQFF.

The chain uses TRBV6-1 and TRBJ1-1, with D unresolved. V lost 5 bases, J lost 1 base, and 8 bases lay in between. Per the germline V gene, CDR1 is MNHNS and CDR2 is SASEGT. The CDR3 contains 13 residues. The CDR3: CASSYTRNTEAFF. The CDR3 nucleotides read TGTGCCAGCAGTTATACGAGGAACACTGAAGCTTTCTTT.

This clone was counted a single time. The rearrangement uses TRBV19 and TRBJ1-6; D might be TRBD1 (5 bases). Germline V gives CDR1 LNHDA, CDR2 SQIVND (reference sequence). The CDR3 is made up of 16 amino acids. Deletions cut 2 bases from V and 5 bases from J, with 13 bases between. The CDR3, as DNA: TGTGCCAGTAGTATAAGTGGGACTAGGGATAATTCACCCCTCCACTTT. Translated: CASSISGTRDNSPLHF.

This rearrangement joins TRBV25-1 to TRBJ2-2; 10 nucleotides agree with TRBD1. Per the germline V gene, CDR1 is MGHDK and CDR2 is SYGVNS. CDR3 length equals 16 residues. The V and J ends lost 3 bases and 3 bases, in that order; junction bases with no gene match: 4. The CDR3 bases are TGTGCCAGCAGTGACTGGACAGGGGGTTACACCGGGGAGCTGTTTTTT. As protein: CASSDWTGGYTGELFF.